This is a list of T cell receptor beta chains from one sample in a study of cytomegalovirus exposure and HLA in healthy donors. Profiling relied on immunoSEQ multiplex PCR, and the TCRdb table lists in-frame clones only, not all of them. Counted here are a few hundred thousand clones, around nine tenths occurring once; the ten biggest clones make up 1% to 1.2%. The specimen sequenced was PBMCs. Every receptor here comes from a woman under 30 in good health and CMV-seronegative. Both conserved end residues are part of each CDR3. Each record gives: D gene, V gene, J gene, clone size, CDR3 protein, CDR3 DNA. D genes are given only for firm matches. Clone sizes are given selectively: once, few, many, or a class where the clone is expanded.

.	TRBV5-1	TRBJ1-5	once	CASSLEGREDQPQHF	TGCGCCAGCAGCTTGGAAGGCAGGGAGGATCAGCCCCAGCATTTT
.	TRBV2	TRBJ2-2	.	CASRPGLGSGELFF	TGTGCCAGCAGACCGGGACTGGGATCCGGGGAGCTGTTTTTT
TRBD2	TRBV6-1	TRBJ2-1	.	CASSGWLAGAGEQFF	TGTGCCAGCAGTGGGTGGCTAGCGGGAGCTGGTGAGCAGTTCTTC
.	TRBV28	TRBJ2-7	.	CASSLSGTQAGEQYF	TGTGCCAGCAGTCTCTCCGGGACACAAGCGGGGGAGCAGTACTTC
.	TRBV13	TRBJ2-3	.	CASSDLFSDTQYF	TGTGCCAGCAGCGACTTGTTTTCAGATACGCAGTATTTT
.	TRBV7-9	TRBJ2-7	.	CASSLAAGGLESYEQYF	TGTGCCAGCAGCTTAGCGGCAGGGGGACTGGAATCCTACGAGCAGTACTTC
TRBD2	TRBV19	TRBJ2-7	.	CASSLLGAGASEQYF	TGTGCCAGTAGCCTACTCGGGGCGGGAGCTAGTGAGCAGTACTTC
.	TRBV6-1	TRBJ1-6	.	CASSGGQDYNSPLHF	TGTGCCAGCAGTGGGGGACAAGACTATAATTCACCCCTCCACTTT
TRBD1	TRBV27	TRBJ1-5	.	CASSPGGFQSNQPQHF	TGTGCCAGCAGTCCAGGGGGGTTCCAGAGCAATCAGCCCCAGCATTTT
TRBD2	TRBV7-2	TRBJ2-7	.	CASSGTSGSYEQYF	TGTGCCAGCAGCGGGACTAGCGGGAGTTACGAGCAGTACTTC
TRBD1	TRBV11-2	TRBJ2-1	.	CASSLLIGQGYNEQFF	TGTGCCAGCAGCTTACTTATCGGACAGGGGTACAATGAGCAGTTCTTC
.	TRBV6-6	TRBJ2-7	.	CASSYGPPGQHYEQYF	TGTGCCAGCAGCTACGGGCCTCCCGGTCAGCACTACGAGCAGTACTTC
TRBD2	TRBV29-1	TRBJ2-2	.	CSVGSGRALNTGELFF	TGCAGCGTTGGTAGCGGGAGGGCCCTCAACACCGGGGAGCTGTTTTTT
TRBD2	TRBV11-2	TRBJ2-7	few	CASSFWTSGNYEQYF	TGTGCCAGCAGCTTTTGGACTAGCGGGAACTACGAGCAGTACTTC
.	TRBV7-6	TRBJ2-7	.	CASSSGARDYEQYF	TGTGCCAGCAGCTCAGGTGCCAGGGATTACGAGCAGTACTTC
TRBD2	TRBV5-1	TRBJ2-7	.	CASSIPTSGGLEQYF	TGCGCCAGCAGCATCCCGACTAGCGGGGGACTCGAGCAGTACTTC
.	TRBV25-1	TRBJ1-5	.	CASSEFGGKQLSPPQHF	TGTGCCAGCAGTGAATTTGGGGGCAAGCAACTAAGTCCGCCCCAGCATTTT
TRBD2	TRBV11-2	TRBJ2-7	.	CASSLARLAGGYEQYF	TGTGCCAGCAGCTTAGCGCGACTAGCGGGAGGATACGAGCAGTACTTC
.	TRBV7-2	TRBJ2-2	.	CASSLQGTNTGELFF	TGTGCCAGCAGCCTCCAGGGGACGAACACCGGGGAGCTGTTTTTT
.	TRBV2	TRBJ1-5	.	CASTHGGGKPQHF	TGTGCCAGCACCCACGGGGGGGGTAAGCCCCAGCATTTT
TRBD1	TRBV5-4	TRBJ1-5	few	CASSRQGASNQPQHF	TGTGCCAGCAGCCGGCAGGGGGCTAGCAATCAGCCCCAGCATTTT
.	TRBV6-4	TRBJ2-3	.	CASSDSGATDTQYF	TGTGCCAGCAGTGACTCGGGAGCCACAGATACGCAGTATTTT
TRBD1	TRBV18	TRBJ1-3	few	CASSPDRGRNTIYF	TGTGCCAGCTCCCCGGACAGGGGAAGAAACACCATATATTTT
.	TRBV6-1	TRBJ2-2	.	CASSESTGGAGELFF	TGTGCCAGCAGTGAATCAACAGGGGGGGCCGGGGAGCTGTTTTTT
.	TRBV5-1	TRBJ2-2	.	CASSLGVRHGELFF	TGCGCCAGCAGCTTGGGCGTCCGTCACGGGGAGCTGTTTTTT
.	TRBV5-1	TRBJ1-4	once	CASSLATGFEKLFF	TGCGCCAGCAGCTTGGCTACAGGTTTTGAAAAACTGTTTTTT
TRBD2	TRBV27	TRBJ2-7	.	CASSANSGSLYEQYF	TGTGCCAGCAGCGCAAACAGCGGGAGTTTGTACGAGCAGTACTTC
.	TRBV9	TRBJ2-3	.	CASSVQPRGDTQYF	TGTGCCAGCAGCGTGCAACCCCGCGGAGATACGCAGTATTTT
.	TRBV6-5	TRBJ1-1	.	CASSLGLQAFF	TGTGCCAGCAGTTTGGGCTTACAAGCTTTCTTT
TRBD1	TRBV19	TRBJ2-5	.	CASSLSTGGRRETQYF	TGTGCCAGTAGTCTCTCGACAGGGGGCAGGAGGGAGACCCAGTACTTC
.	TRBV5-1	TRBJ1-1	.	CASSPRKGQGANTEAFF	TGCGCCAGCAGCCCCAGAAAGGGACAAGGGGCGAACACTGAAGCTTTCTTT
.	TRBV2	TRBJ1-2	.	CARKGFGHLFGYTF	TGTGCCCGAAAGGGGTTTGGACACTTATTTGGCTACACCTTC
.	TRBV29-1	TRBJ1-2	once	CSVETPEAYYGYTF	TGCAGCGTTGAAACCCCCGAGGCCTACTATGGCTACACCTTC
TRBD1	TRBV28	TRBJ1-2	.	CASSWGQGRGYTF	TGTGCCAGCAGTTGGGGACAGGGAAGGGGCTACACCTTC
.	TRBV13	TRBJ2-7	.	CASSTTPTGEQYF	TGTGCCAGCAGCACAACCCCGACAGGCGAGCAGTACTTC
TRBD2	TRBV7-8	TRBJ2-1	.	CASSFRPPTSGSLDEQFF	TGTGCCAGCAGCTTCCGCCCCCCGACTAGCGGGAGTCTCGATGAGCAGTTCTTC